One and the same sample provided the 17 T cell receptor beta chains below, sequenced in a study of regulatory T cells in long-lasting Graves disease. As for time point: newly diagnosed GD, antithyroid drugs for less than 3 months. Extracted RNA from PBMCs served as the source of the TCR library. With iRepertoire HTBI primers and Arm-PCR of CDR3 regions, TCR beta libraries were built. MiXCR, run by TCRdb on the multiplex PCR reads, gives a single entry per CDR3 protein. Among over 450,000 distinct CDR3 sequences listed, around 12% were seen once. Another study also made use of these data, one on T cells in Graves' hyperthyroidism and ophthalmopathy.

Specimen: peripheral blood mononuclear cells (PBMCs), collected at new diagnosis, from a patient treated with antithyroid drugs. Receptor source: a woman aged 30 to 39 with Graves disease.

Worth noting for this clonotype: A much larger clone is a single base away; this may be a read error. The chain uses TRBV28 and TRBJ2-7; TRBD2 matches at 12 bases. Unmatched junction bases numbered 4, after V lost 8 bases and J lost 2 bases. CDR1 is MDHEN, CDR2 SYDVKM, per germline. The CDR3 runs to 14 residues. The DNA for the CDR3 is TGTGCCAGCCTAGGACTAGCGGGACCCTACGAGCAGTACTTC. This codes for CASLGLAGPYEQYF.

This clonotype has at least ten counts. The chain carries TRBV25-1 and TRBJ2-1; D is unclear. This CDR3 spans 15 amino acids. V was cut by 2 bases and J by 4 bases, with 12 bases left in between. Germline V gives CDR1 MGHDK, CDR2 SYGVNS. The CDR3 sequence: CASSEGNRVYNEQFF. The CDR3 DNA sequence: TGTGCCAGCAGTGAAGGAAACAGAGTGTACAATGAGCAGTTCTTC.

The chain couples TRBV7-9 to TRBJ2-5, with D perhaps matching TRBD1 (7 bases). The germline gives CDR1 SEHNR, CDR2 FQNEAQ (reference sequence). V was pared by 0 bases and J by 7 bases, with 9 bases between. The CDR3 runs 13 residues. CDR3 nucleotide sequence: TGTGCCAGCAGCTTAGCTCAGGGGGGGACCCAGTACTTC. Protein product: CASSLAQGGTQYF.

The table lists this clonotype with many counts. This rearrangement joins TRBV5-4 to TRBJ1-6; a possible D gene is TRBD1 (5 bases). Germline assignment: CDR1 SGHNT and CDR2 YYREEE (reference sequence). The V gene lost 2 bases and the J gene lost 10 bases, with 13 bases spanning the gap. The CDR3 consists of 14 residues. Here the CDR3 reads CASSLRGIRSPLHF. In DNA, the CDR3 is TGTGCCAGCAGCTTAAGGGGAATCCGATCACCCCTCCACTTT.

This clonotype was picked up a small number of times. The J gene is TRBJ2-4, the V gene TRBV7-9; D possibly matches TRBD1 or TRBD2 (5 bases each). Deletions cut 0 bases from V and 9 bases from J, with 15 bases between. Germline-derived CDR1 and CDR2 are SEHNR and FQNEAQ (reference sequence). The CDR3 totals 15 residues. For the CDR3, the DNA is TGTGCCAGCAGCTTAGCCTTGGGAGTAGGGGCCATTCAGTACTTC. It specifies CASSLALGVGAIQYF.

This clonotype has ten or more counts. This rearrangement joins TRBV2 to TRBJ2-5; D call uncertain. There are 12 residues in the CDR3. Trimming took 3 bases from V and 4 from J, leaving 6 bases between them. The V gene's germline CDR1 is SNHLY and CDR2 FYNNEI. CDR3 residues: CASSDRGETQYF. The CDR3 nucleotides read TGTGCCAGCAGTGACAGAGGAGAGACCCAGTACTTC.

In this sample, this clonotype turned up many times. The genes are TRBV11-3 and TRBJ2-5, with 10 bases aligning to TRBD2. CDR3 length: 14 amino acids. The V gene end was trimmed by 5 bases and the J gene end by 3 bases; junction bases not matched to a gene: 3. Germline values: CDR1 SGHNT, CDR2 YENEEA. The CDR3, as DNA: TGTGCCAGCAGCCCCCTAGCGGGAGAAGAGACCCAGTACTTC. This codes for CASSPLAGEETQYF.

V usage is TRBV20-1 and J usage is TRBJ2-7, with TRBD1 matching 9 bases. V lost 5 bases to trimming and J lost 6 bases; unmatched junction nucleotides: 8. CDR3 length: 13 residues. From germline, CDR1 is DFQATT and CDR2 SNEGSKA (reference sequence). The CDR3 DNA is TGCAGTGCTGGCCGGGACAGGGTTTCCGAGCAGTACTTC. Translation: CSAGRDRVSEQYF.

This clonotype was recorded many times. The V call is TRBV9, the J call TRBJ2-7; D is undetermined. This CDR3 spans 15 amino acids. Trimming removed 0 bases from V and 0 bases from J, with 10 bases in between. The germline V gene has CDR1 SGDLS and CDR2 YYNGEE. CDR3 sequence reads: CASSVGGSASYEQYF. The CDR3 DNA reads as TGTGCCAGCAGCGTAGGGGGATCCGCCTCCTACGAGCAGTACTTC.

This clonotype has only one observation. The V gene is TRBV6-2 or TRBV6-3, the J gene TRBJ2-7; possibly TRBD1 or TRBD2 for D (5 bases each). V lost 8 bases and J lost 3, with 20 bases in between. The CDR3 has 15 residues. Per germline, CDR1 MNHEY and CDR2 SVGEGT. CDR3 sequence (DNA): TGTGCCAGCCATAGTCCGGGACCGGTTCACTACGAGCAGTACTTC. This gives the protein CASHSPGPVHYEQYF.

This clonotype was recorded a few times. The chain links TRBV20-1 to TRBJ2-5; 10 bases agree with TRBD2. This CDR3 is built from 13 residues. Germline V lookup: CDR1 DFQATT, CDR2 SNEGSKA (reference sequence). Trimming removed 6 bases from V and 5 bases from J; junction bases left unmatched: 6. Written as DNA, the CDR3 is TGCAGTGCCGAGCGGGAGGGCCGGGAGACCCAGTACTTC. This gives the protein CSAEREGRETQYF.

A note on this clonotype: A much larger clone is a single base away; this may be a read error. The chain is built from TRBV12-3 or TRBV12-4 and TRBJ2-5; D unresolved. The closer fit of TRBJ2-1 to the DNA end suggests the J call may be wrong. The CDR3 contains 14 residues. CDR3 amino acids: CASRGLTLASEQFF. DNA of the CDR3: TGTGCCAGCAGGGGGTTGACTTTAGCCAGTGAGCAGTTCTTC.

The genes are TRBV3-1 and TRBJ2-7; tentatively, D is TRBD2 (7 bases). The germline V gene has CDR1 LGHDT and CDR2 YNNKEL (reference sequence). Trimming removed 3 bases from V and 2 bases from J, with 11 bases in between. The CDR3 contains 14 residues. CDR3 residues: CASSQRGLAYEQYF. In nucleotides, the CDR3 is TGTGCCAGCAGCCAGCGGGGGCTAGCCTACGAGCAGTACTTC.

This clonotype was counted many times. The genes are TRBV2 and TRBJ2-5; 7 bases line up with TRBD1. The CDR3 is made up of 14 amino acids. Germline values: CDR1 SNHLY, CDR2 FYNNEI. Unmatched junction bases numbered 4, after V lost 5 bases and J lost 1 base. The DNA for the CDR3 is TGTGCCAGCAGTATACAGGGGACCCAAGAGACCCAGTACTTC. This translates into CASSIQGTQETQYF.

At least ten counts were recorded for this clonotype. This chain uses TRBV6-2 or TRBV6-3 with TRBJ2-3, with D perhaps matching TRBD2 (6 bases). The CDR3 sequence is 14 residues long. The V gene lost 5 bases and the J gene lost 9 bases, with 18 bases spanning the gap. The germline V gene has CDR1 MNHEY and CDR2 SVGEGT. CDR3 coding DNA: TGTGCCAGCAGTGAAGCTTCATGGGGGAGGACGCAGTATTTT. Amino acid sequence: CASSEASWGRTQYF.

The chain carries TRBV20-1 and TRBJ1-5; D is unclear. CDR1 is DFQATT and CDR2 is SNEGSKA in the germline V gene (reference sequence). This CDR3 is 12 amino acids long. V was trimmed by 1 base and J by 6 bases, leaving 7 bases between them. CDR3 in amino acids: CSARAGFQPQHF. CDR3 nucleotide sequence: TGCAGTGCTAGAGCGGGCTTTCAGCCCCAGCATTTT.

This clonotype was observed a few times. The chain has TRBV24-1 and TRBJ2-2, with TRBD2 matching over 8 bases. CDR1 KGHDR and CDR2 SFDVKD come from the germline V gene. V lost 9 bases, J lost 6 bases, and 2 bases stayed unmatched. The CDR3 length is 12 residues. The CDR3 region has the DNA TGTGCCACCGGAGCGGGAGCCGGGGAGCTGTTTTTT. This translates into CATGAGAGELFF.